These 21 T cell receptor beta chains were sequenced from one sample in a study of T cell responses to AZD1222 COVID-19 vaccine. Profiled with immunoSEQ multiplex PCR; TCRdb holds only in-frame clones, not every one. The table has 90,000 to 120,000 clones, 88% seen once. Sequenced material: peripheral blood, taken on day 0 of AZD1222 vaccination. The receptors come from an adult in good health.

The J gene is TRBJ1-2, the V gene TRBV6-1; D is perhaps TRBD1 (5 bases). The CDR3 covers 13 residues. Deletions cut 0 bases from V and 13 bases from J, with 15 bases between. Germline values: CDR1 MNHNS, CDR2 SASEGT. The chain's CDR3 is CASSEAFRQGGTF. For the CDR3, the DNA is TGTGCCAGCAGTGAAGCTTTTCGGCAGGGAGGCACCTTC.

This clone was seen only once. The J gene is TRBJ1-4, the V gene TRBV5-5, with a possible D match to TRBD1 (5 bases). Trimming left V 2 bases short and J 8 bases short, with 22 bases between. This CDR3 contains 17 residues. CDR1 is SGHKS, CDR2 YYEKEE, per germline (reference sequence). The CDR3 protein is CASSFPKTAQDMEKLFF. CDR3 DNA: TGTGCCAGCAGCTTCCCCAAGACAGCTCAAGACATGGAAAAACTGTTTTTT.

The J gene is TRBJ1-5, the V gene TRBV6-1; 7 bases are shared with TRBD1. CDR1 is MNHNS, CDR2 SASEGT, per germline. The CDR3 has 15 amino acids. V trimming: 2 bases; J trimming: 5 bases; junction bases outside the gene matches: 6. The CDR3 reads CASSELTGEDQPQHF. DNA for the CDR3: TGTGCCAGCAGTGAACTAACAGGGGAGGATCAGCCCCAGCATTTT.

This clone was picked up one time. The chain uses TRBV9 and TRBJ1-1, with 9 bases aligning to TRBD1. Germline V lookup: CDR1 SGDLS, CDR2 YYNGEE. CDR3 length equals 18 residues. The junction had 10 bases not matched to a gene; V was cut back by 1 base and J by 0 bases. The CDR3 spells CASSVIRDREKMNTEAFF. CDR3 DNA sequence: TGTGCCAGCAGCGTAATAAGGGACAGGGAGAAAATGAACACTGAAGCTTTCTTT.

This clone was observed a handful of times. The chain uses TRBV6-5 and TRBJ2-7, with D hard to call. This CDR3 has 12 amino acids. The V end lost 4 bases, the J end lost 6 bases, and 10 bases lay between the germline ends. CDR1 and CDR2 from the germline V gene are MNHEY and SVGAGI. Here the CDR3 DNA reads TGTGCCAGCAGTTCAACAACAGCCGAGCAGTACTTC. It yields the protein CASSSTTAEQYF.

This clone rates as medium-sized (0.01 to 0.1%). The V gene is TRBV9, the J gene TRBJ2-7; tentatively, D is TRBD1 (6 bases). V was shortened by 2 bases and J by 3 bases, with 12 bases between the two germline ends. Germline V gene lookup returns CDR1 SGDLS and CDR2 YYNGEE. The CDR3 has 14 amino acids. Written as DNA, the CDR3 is TGTGCCAGCAGCGTGGCGACAGGTTTCTACGAGCAGTACTTC. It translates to CASSVATGFYEQYF.

CDR3 DNA: TGTGCCAGCAGCTCGGACAGGGGGTTCTATGGCTACACCTTC. Protein sequence: CASSSDRGFYGYTF. V and J are TRBV7-2 and TRBJ1-2, with TRBD1 matching 10 bases. CDR3 length: 14 amino acids. V shed 4 bases, J shed 4 bases, and the junction held 3 bases outside the gene matches. Germline CDR1 SGHTA, CDR2 FQGNSA.

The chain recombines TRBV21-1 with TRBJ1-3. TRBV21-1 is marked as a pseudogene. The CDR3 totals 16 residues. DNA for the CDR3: TGTGCCAGCAGCAAGGGAGGGGGCGCAGCCGGAAACACCATATATTTT. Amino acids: CASSKGGGAAGNTIYF.

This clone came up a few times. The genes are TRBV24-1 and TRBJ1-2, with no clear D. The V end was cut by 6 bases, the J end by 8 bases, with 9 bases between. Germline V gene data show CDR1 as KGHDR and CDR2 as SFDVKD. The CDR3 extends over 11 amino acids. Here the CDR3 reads CATSFMNGYTF. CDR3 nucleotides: TGTGCCACCAGTTTTATGAACGGCTACACCTTC.

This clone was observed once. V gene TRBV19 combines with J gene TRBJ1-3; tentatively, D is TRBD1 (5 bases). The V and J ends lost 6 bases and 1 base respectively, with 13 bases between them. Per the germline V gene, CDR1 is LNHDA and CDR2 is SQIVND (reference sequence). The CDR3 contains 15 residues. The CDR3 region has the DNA TGTGCCAGTAGCCTCGACAGACTATCTGGAAACACCATATATTTT. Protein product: CASSLDRLSGNTIYF.

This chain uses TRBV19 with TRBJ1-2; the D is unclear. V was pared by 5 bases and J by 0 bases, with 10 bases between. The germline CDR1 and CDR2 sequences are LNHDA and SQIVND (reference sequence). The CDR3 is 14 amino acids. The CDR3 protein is CASSRAWTNYGYTF. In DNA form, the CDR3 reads TGTGCCAGTAGTCGGGCGTGGACTAACTATGGCTACACCTTC.

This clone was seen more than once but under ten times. The CDR3 DNA sequence: TGTGCCAGCAGCCCACGACGGGGTTTTACTGAAGCTTTCTTT. Translation: CASSPRRGFTEAFF. The genes are TRBV5-6 and TRBJ1-1, with D unresolved. The V and J ends lost 4 bases and 5 bases respectively, with 15 bases between them. The CDR3 sequence is 14 residues long. CDR1 is SGHDT, CDR2 YYEEEE, per germline.

Here the CDR3 DNA reads TGTGCCAGCTCACTGACAGGGGGAAGTGGCTACACCTTC. Its protein is CASSLTGGSGYTF. The rearrangement links TRBV18 to TRBJ1-2; TRBD1 agrees at 9 bases. Per the germline V gene, CDR1 is KGHSH and CDR2 is LQKENI. The CDR3 sequence is 13 residues long. Losses at the gene ends were 4 bases for V and 7 bases for J; bases not matched to a gene: 4.

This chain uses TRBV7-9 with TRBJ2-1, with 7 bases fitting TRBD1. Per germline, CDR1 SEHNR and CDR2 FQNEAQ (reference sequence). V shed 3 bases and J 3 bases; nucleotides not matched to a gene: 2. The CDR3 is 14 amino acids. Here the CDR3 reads CASSFRGIYNEQFF. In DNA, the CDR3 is TGTGCCAGCAGCTTCAGGGGGATCTACAATGAGCAGTTCTTC.

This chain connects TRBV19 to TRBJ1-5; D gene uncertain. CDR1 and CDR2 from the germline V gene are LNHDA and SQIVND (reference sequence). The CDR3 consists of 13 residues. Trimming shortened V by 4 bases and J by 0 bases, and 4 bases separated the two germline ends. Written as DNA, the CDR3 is TGTGCCAGTAGTACTAATAGCAATCAGCCCCAGCATTTT. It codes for CASSTNSNQPQHF.

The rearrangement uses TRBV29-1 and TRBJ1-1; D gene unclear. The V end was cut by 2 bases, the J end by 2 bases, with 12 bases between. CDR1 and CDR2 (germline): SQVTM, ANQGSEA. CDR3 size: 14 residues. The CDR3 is CSVEYQQYNTEAFF. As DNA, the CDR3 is TGCAGCGTTGAATATCAACAGTATAACACTGAAGCTTTCTTT.

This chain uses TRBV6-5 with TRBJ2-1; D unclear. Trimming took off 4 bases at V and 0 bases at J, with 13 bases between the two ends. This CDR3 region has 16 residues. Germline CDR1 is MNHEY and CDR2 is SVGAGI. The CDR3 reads CASSFDLARSYNEQFF. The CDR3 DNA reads TGTGCCAGCAGTTTCGACTTGGCGCGCTCCTACAATGAGCAGTTCTTC.

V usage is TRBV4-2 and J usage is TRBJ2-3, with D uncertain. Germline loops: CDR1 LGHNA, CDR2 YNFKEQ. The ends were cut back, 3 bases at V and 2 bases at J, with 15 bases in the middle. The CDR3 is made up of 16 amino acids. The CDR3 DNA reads TGTGCCAGCAGCCATGAGCTAGGGATCGACACAGATACGCAGTATTTT. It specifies CASSHELGIDTDTQYF.

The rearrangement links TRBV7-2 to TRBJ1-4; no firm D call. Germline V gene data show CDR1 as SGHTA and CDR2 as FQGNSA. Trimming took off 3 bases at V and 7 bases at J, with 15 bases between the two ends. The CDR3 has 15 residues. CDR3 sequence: CASSFIPRESEKLFF. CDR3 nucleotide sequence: TGTGCCAGCAGCTTTATTCCGAGGGAGAGTGAAAAACTGTTTTTT.

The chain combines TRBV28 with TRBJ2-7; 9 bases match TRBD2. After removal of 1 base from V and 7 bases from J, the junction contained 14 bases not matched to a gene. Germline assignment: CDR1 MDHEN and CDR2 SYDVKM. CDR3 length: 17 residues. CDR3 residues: CASSLYSTSGSRKEQYF. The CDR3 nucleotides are TGTGCCAGCAGTTTATACTCGACTAGCGGAAGCAGAAAAGAGCAGTACTTC.

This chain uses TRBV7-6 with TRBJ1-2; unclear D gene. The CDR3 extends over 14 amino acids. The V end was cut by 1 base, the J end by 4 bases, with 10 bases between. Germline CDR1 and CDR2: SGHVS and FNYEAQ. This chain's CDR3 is CASSLDPGVYGYTF. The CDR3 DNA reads TGTGCCAGCAGCTTAGACCCAGGAGTCTATGGCTACACCTTC. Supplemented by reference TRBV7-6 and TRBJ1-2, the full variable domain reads GAGVSQSPRYKVTKRGQDVALRCDPISGHVSLYWYRQALGQGPEFLTYFNYEAQQDKSGLPNDRFSAERPEGSISTLTIQRTEQRDSAMYRCASSLDPGVYGYTFGSGTRLTVV.